Listed below are T cell receptor beta chains from one sample, sequenced in a study of blood T cell repertoires in COVID-19. Only in-frame clones appear in the TCRdb table, and some are missing; sequencing was by immunoSEQ multiplex PCR. Of 35,000 to 50,000 clones listed, approximately 90% are singletons. The sample comprised peripheral blood. The receptors come from a human donor in a cohort sampled during active COVID-19. CDR3s include the opening cysteine and the closing phenylalanine or tryptophan. The D gene is left open where the match is weak. The size of a clone is reported for some rows only, either as once, few or many, or as a class for expanded clones.

>-|TRBJ2-7|TRBD1|TRBV6-5
TGTGCCAGCAGTTACTACCAGGGGGCGGGCTACGAGCAGTACTTC
CASSYYQGAGYEQYF
>once|TRBJ1-1|-|TRBV7-9
TGTGCCAGCAGTCCAGCGGGTGGGGAGGTGTACCCAGGGACTGAAGCTTTCTTT
CASSPAGGEVYPGTEAFF
>-|TRBJ2-1|TRBD2|TRBV28
TGTGCCAGCAGTAAGCGGGGTGGGACCTACAATGAGCAGTTCTTC
CASSKRGGTYNEQFF
>once|TRBJ2-1|TRBD2|TRBV9
TGTGCCAGCAGCGTAGAGGGACGGGCGCGGGAGGAGGTCTTC
CASSVEGRAREEVF
>-|TRBJ2-3|-|TRBV5-1
TGCGCCAGCAGCCTCTTTTCCGCAGATACGCAGTATTTT
CASSLFSADTQYF
>-|TRBJ1-5|TRBD1|TRBV18
TGTGCCAGCTCACCGGACAGGAATCAGCCCCAGCATTTT
CASSPDRNQPQHF
>once|TRBJ2-1|TRBD1|TRBV2
TGTGCCAGCACTGGGACAGGCGACTACAATGAGCAGTTCTTC
CASTGTGDYNEQFF
>-|TRBJ2-7|-|TRBV11-2
TGTGCCAGCAGCTTATGGTCGGCGGGCTCCTACGAGCAGTACTTC
CASSLWSAGSYEQYF
>-|TRBJ2-7|TRBD1|TRBV28
TGTGCCAGCAGTTCCGGTAGGACAGGGGCAGCCTACGAGCAGTACTTC
CASSSGRTGAAYEQYF
>-|TRBJ2-1|-|TRBV6-5
TGTGCCAGCAGCCCGACTAGATACAATGAGCAGTTCTTC
CASSPTRYNEQFF
>-|TRBJ2-6|TRBD2|TRBV19
TGTGCCAGTAGTATTTGGCGGGGGGACTCTGGGGCCAACGTCCTGACTTTC
CASSIWRGDSGANVLTF
>-|TRBJ2-5|-|TRBV5-1
TGCGCCAGCAGCATAAAGGACTCCCAAGAGACCCAGTACTTC
CASSIKDSQETQYF
>-|TRBJ2-1|TRBD2|TRBV9
TGTGCCAGCAGTGTAGCGGGAGAACCCTACAATGAGCAGTTCTTC
CASSVAGEPYNEQFF
>-|TRBJ2-1|TRBD1|TRBV10-1
TGCGCCAGCAGTGCTCGGGACAGCTCCTACAATGAGCAGTTCTTC
CASSARDSSYNEQFF
>-|TRBJ2-5|TRBD1|TRBV9
TGTGCCAGCAGCCCCCACGGGACAGGGGCTAGAGAGACCCAGTACTTC
CASSPHGTGARETQYF
>few|TRBJ2-3|TRBD2|TRBV24-1
TGTGCCACCAGTGATTTAGGACTAGCGGGAGGGGGGAATACGCAGTATTTT
CATSDLGLAGGGNTQYF
>-|TRBJ2-3|TRBD2|TRBV28
TGTGCCAGCAGGCTGACTAGCGGGAGGGCGGAAGATACGCAGTATTTT
CASRLTSGRAEDTQYF
>-|TRBJ2-7|-|TRBV5-4
TGTGCCAGCAGCTTGGGGCAAAACCCTTCTGGCGAGCAGTACTTC
CASSLGQNPSGEQYF
>-|TRBJ1-4|-|TRBV7-9
TGTGCCAGCAGCTTAGGGCTCGGGGGAGGCGGAAGGGAAAAACTGTTTTTT
CASSLGLGGGGREKLFF
>-|TRBJ2-1|-|TRBV6-4
TGTGCCAGCAGTGACTCCGGGGTACTCTCCTACAATGAGCAGTTCTTC
CASSDSGVLSYNEQFF
>-|TRBJ1-1|-|TRBV13
TGTGCCAGCAGCCTCACACAGAACACTGAAGCTTTCTTT
CASSLTQNTEAFF
>-|TRBJ1-1|-|TRBV2
TGTGCCACCACTAAGGGGGTTAGAGAACGTTTGAACACTGAAGCTTTCTTT
CATTKGVRERLNTEAFF
>-|TRBJ1-5|TRBD1|TRBV12-5
TGTGCTAGTCGACAGGGGGAGCAGCCCCAGCATTTT
CASRQGEQPQHF
>-|TRBJ1-5|-|TRBV10-1
TGCGCCAGCAGTACCGGTCACCAGCATTTT
CASSTGHQHF
>-|TRBJ2-3|TRBD1|TRBV19
TGTGCCAGTTGTCGGGGAGCGGTTCCCAGGGGGGATACGCAGTATTTT
CASCRGAVPRGDTQYF
>-|TRBJ2-1|TRBD2|TRBV4-1
TGCGCCAGCAGCATGACTAGCGGGAGCACCTACAATGAGCAGTTCTTC
CASSMTSGSTYNEQFF
>-|TRBJ1-1|-|TRBV6-2/TRBV6-3
TGTGCCAGCAGTTACACAGTTAAAGGGAACACTGAAGCTTTCTTT
CASSYTVKGNTEAFF
>-|TRBJ2-7|TRBD2|TRBV5-1
TGCGCCAGCAGCTTGGATCTAGCGGGAGCCGAGCAGTACTTC
CASSLDLAGAEQYF
>-|TRBJ2-7|TRBD2|TRBV3-1/TRBV3-2
TGTGCCAGCAGCCCGGCCGGGAGGGGTATCTACGAGCAGTACTTC
CASSPAGRGIYEQYF
>-|TRBJ1-1|-|TRBV7-3
TGTGCCAGCAGCCTCCGACAGGTCCTGAACACTGAAGCTTTCTTT
CASSLRQVLNTEAFF
>-|TRBJ2-7|-|TRBV4-2
TGTGCCAGCAGCCCTTCCCAAAGGGAGGCATACGAGCAGTACTTC
CASSPSQREAYEQYF
>once|TRBJ1-1|-|TRBV10-3
TGTGCAAATAAAGAGGTCGAGAACACTGAAGCTTTCTTT
CANKEVENTEAFF
>-|TRBJ1-3|-|TRBV7-2
TGTGCCAGCAGCTTAGTGTCTCCAGGGGTCAGGAACACCATATATTTT
CASSLVSPGVRNTIYF
>few|TRBJ2-3|-|TRBV7-8
TGTGCCAGCAGCTTACTGGGTGACAGGAGACCTAGCACAGATACGCAGTATTTT
CASSLLGDRRPSTDTQYF
>few|TRBJ1-5|TRBD1|TRBV6-5
TGTGCCAGCAGGTTCGACAGGGCCGGGCCCCAGCATTTT
CASRFDRAGPQHF
>-|TRBJ1-6|TRBD1|TRBV6-6
TGTGCCAGCAGGGGACAGGGAAATTCACCCCTCCACTTT
CASRGQGNSPLHF
>-|TRBJ1-1|-|TRBV28
TGTGCCAGCAGTGTTCAGATGAACACTGAAGCTTTCTTT
CASSVQMNTEAFF
>-|TRBJ2-7|-|TRBV27
TGTGCCAGCTATAACCGGGACACCAAAGAGCAGTACTTC
CASYNRDTKEQYF
>-|TRBJ1-5|-|TRBV30
TGTGCCTTGGGCCTAGGCAATCAGCCCCAGCATTTT
CALGLGNQPQHF
>-|TRBJ1-5|TRBD1|TRBV6-5
TGTGCCAGCAGCGCCTCCGGGACAGCGAGTCAGCCCCAGCATTTT
CASSASGTASQPQHF
>-|TRBJ2-1|-|TRBV19
TGTGCCAGTAGTATCCGCCCGGGACTGACTCTCTCCTACAATGAGCAGTTCTTC
CASSIRPGLTLSYNEQFF
>-|TRBJ2-7|TRBD2|TRBV4-2
TGTGCCAGCAGCCCTAACTCCGGACTAGCGGGAGTCGAGCAGTACTTC
CASSPNSGLAGVEQYF
>-|TRBJ2-3|-|TRBV6-5
TGTGCCAGCAGGCCAGAAAGGAGACAGACTCAGTATTTT
CASRPERRQTQYF
>few|TRBJ2-2|-|TRBV7-9
TGTGCCAGCAGCTTGGGGCAAAACACCGGGGAGCTGTTTTTT
CASSLGQNTGELFF
>-|TRBJ1-5|-|TRBV2
TGTGCCAGCGGGGGACTCGGGAATCAGCCCCAGCATTTT
CASGGLGNQPQHF
>-|TRBJ2-1|-|TRBV2
TGTGCCAGCAGTGACAGGGGGACTCAGTTCTTC
CASSDRGTQFF
>-|TRBJ2-7|TRBD1|TRBV11-3
TGTGCCAGCAGCTTCCGGACAGGATTAACCTACGAGCAGTACTTC
CASSFRTGLTYEQYF
>few|TRBJ1-1|TRBD1|TRBV5-5
TGTGCCAGCAGCTTCGCATTAGGATCAGGACAGGGGTCGGCTGAAGCTTTCTTT
CASSFALGSGQGSAEAFF
>-|TRBJ2-7|TRBD2|TRBV10-3
TGTGCCATCTCGGGACTAGCGGCAACCACCTCCTACGAGCAGTACTTC
CAISGLAATTSYEQYF
>-|TRBJ1-1|-|TRBV21-1
TGTGCCGAACAAGACGAATCTCAGGGGGCTAGTGAAGCTTTCTTT
CAEQDESQGASEAFF